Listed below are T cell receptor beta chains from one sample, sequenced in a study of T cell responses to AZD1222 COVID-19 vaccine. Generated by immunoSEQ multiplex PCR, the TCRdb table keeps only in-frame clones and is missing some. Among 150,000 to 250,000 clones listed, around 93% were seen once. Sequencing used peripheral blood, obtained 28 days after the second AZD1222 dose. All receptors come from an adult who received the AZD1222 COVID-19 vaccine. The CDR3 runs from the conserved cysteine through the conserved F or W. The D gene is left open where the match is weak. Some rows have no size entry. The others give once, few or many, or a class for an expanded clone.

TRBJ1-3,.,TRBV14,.,TGTGCCAGCAGCCAAGATATCGCAGGCCATCCGATCTCTGGAAACACCATATATTTT,CASSQDIAGHPISGNTIYF
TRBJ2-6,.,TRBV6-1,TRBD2,TGTGCCAGCAGTGAAAGGCTAGCGGGGGCCTCTGGGGCCAACGTCCTGACTTTC,CASSERLAGASGANVLTF
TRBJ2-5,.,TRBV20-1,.,TGCAGTGCTAGGGGGCCAGGGACCCAGTACTTC,CSARGPGTQYF
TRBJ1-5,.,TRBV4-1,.,TGCGCCAGCAGCCAAGCCGAATATAGCAATCAGCCCCAGCATTTT,CASSQAEYSNQPQHF
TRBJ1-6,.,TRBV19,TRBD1,TGTGCCAGTAGTACGGACAGGGGCCCAGATTCACCCCTCCACTTT,CASSTDRGPDSPLHF
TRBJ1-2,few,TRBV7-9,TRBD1,TGTGCCAGCAGCATCGGGACAGGGGGCGACGGAAACTATGGCTACACCTTC,CASSIGTGGDGNYGYTF
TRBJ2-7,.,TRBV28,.,TGTGCCAGCAATACAGGGTTGACGGAGCAGTACTTC,CASNTGLTEQYF
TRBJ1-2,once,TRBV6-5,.,TGTGCCAGCAGTTACTCAACGGGCAGCCTGGAGGGCTACACCTTC,CASSYSTGSLEGYTF
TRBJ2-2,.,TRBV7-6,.,TGTGCCAGCAGCTTAGAATCCCCTAACGGGGAGCTGTTTTTT,CASSLESPNGELFF
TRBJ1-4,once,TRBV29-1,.,TGCAGCGTTCAAAGGGACCCTGCAACTAATGAAAAACTGTTTTTT,CSVQRDPATNEKLFF
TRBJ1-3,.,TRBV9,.,TGTGCCAGCAGCGTAGCGGGATCCTCTGGAAACACCATATATTTT,CASSVAGSSGNTIYF
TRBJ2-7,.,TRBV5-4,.,TGTGCCAGCAGCTTGGGACAGACAGCTTCCTACGAGCAGTACTTC,CASSLGQTASYEQYF
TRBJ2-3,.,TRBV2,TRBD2,TGTGCCAGCAAGAGAGCGGGGGGCACAGATACGCAGTATTTT,CASKRAGGTDTQYF
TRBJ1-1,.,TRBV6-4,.,TGTGCCAGCAGAGCACAGACCTCACCTTTGAACACTGAAGCTTTCTTT,CASRAQTSPLNTEAFF
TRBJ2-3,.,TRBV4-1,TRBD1,TGCGCCAGCAGCCAAGATAGTAGGGGGACAGGGTTTTCAGATACGCAGTATTTT,CASSQDSRGTGFSDTQYF
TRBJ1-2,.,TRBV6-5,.,TGTGCCAGCAGACCAGACAGCATCTATGGCTACACCTTC,CASRPDSIYGYTF
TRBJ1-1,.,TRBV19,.,TGTGCCAGTAGTATTCGAGGGGGGGCAGCTGAAGCTTTCTTT,CASSIRGGAAEAFF
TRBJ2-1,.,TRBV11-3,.,TGTGCCAGCAGCTTGAGGTCCAATGAGCAGTTCTTC,CASSLRSNEQFF
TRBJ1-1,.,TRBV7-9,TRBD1,TGTGCCAGCAGCGATCCACCACCGGGACAGGTCTTTGTGAACACTGAAGCTTTCTTT,CASSDPPPGQVFVNTEAFF
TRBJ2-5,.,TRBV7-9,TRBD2,TGTGCCAGCAGCAAAAGCGGGACTAGCGGACAAGAGACCCAGTACTTC,CASSKSGTSGQETQYF
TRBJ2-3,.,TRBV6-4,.,TGTGCCAGCAGCGAACTCTTGGGTAGCACAGATACGCAGTATTTT,CASSELLGSTDTQYF
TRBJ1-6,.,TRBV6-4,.,TGTGCCAGCAGTGACGGGGATTCACCCCTCCACTTT,CASSDGDSPLHF
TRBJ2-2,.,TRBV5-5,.,TGTGCCAGCAGCTTTTCCTCCTCTGCGAACACCGGGGAGCTGTTTTTT,CASSFSSSANTGELFF
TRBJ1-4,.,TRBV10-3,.,TGTGCCATCAAGGGGGGATCTAATGAAAAACTGTTTTTT,CAIKGGSNEKLFF
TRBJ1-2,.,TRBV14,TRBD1,TGTGCCAGCAGCCAAGGGACAGGGTTATATGGCTACACCTTC,CASSQGTGLYGYTF
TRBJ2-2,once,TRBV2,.,TGTGCCAGCAGTGGAATGGGGGTCTCGCCCGGGGAGCTGTTTTTT,CASSGMGVSPGELFF
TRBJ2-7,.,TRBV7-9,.,TGTGCCAGCAGCTTAGCGGTTGGATTTTCGGACAGCCCCTACGAGCAGTACTTC,CASSLAVGFSDSPYEQYF
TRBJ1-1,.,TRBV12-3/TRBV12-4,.,TGTGCCAGCAGTTCCGGAGTTAACACTGAAGCTTTCTTT,CASSSGVNTEAFF
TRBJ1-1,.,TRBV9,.,TGTGCCAGCAGCGTAGGGTGGGGCCGCACTGAAGCTTTCTTT,CASSVGWGRTEAFF
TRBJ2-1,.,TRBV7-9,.,TGTGCCAGCAGCCCCCAAGGAGCTTCGGGGAGTGAGCAGTTCTTC,CASSPQGASGSEQFF
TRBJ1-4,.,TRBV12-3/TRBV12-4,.,TGTGCCACCCTCAAGGGATTAAATGAAAAACTGTTTTTT,CATLKGLNEKLFF
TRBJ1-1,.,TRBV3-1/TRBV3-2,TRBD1,TGTGCCAGCAGCCAAGCAGGGGGGAACACTGAAGCTTTCTTT,CASSQAGGNTEAFF
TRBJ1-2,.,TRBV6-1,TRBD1,TGTGCCAGCAGTGAAGCGCCCCAGGGGGCCGTCGGCTACACCTTC,CASSEAPQGAVGYTF
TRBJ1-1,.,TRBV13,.,TGTGCCAGCAGTCCTCAGGGGACGCGGATGGGTATTGGATCTGCTGAAGCTTTCTTT,CASSPQGTRMGIGSAEAFF
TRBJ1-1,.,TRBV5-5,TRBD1,TGTGCCAGCAGCTTGGTGACAGGGGGCATGAACACTGAAGCTTTCTTT,CASSLVTGGMNTEAFF
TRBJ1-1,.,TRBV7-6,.,TGTGCCAGCAGCTTAGGGGACGGGGGGGAGACTGAAGCTTTCTTT,CASSLGDGGETEAFF
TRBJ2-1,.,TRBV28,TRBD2,TGTGCCAGCACGCCTGGGGGGGGGTCCTACAATGAGCAGTTCTTC,CASTPGGGSYNEQFF
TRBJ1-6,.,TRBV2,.,TGTGCCAGCAGTGATCGACAAGGCTCCTATAATTCACCCCTCCACTTT,CASSDRQGSYNSPLHF
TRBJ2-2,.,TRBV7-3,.,TGTGCCAGCAGCTCCCCCCTGGGACAAAGGTCCACCGGGGAGCTGTTTTTT,CASSSPLGQRSTGELFF
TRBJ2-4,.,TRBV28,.,TGTGCCAGCAGTTTAGGCCAGCCCCCGTACATTCAGTACTTC,CASSLGQPPYIQYF
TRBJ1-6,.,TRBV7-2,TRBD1,TGTGCCAGCAGCTTGGACAGGCTGGGGAATTCACCCCTCCACTTT,CASSLDRLGNSPLHF
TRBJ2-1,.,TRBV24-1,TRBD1,TGTGCCACCAGTGGCAAATGGGACAGCGGCTCCTACAATGAGCAGTTCTTC,CATSGKWDSGSYNEQFF
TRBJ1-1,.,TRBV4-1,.,TGCGCCAGCAGCCAAGATCGAGCTTCGGGGGGCACTGAAGCTTTCTTT,CASSQDRASGGTEAFF
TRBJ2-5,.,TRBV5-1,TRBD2,TGCGCCAGCAGCGCTACTAGCGGGGAGCAAGAGACCCAGTACTTC,CASSATSGEQETQYF
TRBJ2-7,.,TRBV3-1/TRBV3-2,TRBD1,TGTGCCAGCAGCCCCGGACAGGGTTCCTACGAGCAGTACTTC,CASSPGQGSYEQYF
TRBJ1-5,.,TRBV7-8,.,TGTGCCAGCAGCTTAGAAGGCAGGGCGAGCAATCAGCCCCAGCATTTT,CASSLEGRASNQPQHF
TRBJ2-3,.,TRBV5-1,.,TGCGCCAGCAGTTTACAGGGTTTCTCCACAGATACGCAGTATTTT,CASSLQGFSTDTQYF
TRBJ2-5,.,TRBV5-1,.,TGCGCCAGCAGCTTGGAGGGCTACCGACAAGAGACCCAGTACTTC,CASSLEGYRQETQYF
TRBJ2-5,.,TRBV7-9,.,TGTGCCAGCAGCCTAGGGGTAGGGTCGTACCAAGAGACCCAGTACTTC,CASSLGVGSYQETQYF
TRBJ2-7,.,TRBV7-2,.,TGTGCCAGCAGCTTAATGGGCTCCTACGAGCAGTACTTC,CASSLMGSYEQYF
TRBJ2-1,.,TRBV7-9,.,TGTGCCAGCAGCCCTGGGGGGTATGAGCAGTTCTTC,CASSPGGYEQFF
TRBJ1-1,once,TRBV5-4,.,TGTGCCAGCAGCTTGTCATTTGCCGGGAACACTGAAGCTTTCTTT,CASSLSFAGNTEAFF
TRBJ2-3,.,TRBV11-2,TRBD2,TGTGCCAGCAGCTTGTACGCGGGGGGACCAGATACGCAGTATTTT,CASSLYAGGPDTQYF